This is a list of T cell receptor beta chains from one sample in a study of blood T cell repertoires in COVID-19. The assay was immunoSEQ multiplex PCR, and TCRdb's table has in-frame clones only and misses some. Among 150,000 to 200,000 clones, roughly 83% were seen once, and the ten largest hold roughly 1.4%. Material for sequencing was peripheral blood. Every receptor here comes from a human donor in a cohort sampled during active COVID-19. Both conserved end residues are part of each CDR3. A D gene is named only where the DNA matches it firmly. Size tells how often a clone was seen (once, few, many) or the class of an expanded clone, and some rows leave it out.

d_gene,abundance,j_gene,v_gene,CDR3nt,CDR3aa
TRBD1,.,TRBJ2-7,TRBV14,TGTGCCAGCAGTTCGGGACAGGGTCCCTACGAGCAGTACTTC,CASSSGQGPYEQYF
.,once,TRBJ2-7,TRBV3-1/TRBV3-2,TGTGCCAGCACCTCGACAGAGTCCTACGAGCAGTACTTC,CASTSTESYEQYF
.,few,TRBJ2-7,TRBV28,TGTGCCAGCAGTCCGGTCCCTGTCTACGAGCAGTACTTC,CASSPVPVYEQYF
.,.,TRBJ1-2,TRBV29-1,TGCAGCGTCCAGGACAGCGCCCGGTATGGCTACACCTTC,CSVQDSARYGYTF
TRBD2,.,TRBJ2-3,TRBV10-3,TGTGCCACTCAGCGGGAGGCCACAGATACGCAGTATTTT,CATQREATDTQYF
TRBD2,few,TRBJ2-7,TRBV11-2,TGTGCCAGCAGCTTAGACCTTAGCGGGAAGGCTCTTTACGAGCAGTACTTC,CASSLDLSGKALYEQYF
TRBD1,.,TRBJ2-7,TRBV27,TGTGCCAGCAGTTTATCGAAGGGGGCACCCATCTCCTACGAGCAGTACTTC,CASSLSKGAPISYEQYF
.,.,TRBJ2-5,TRBV10-3,TGTGCCACTCGGACGGGGCAAGAGACCCAGTACTTC,CATRTGQETQYF
.,.,TRBJ1-1,TRBV10-1,TGCGCCAGCAGTGAGTCTGGGAAACAGGCGGCCGCTTTCTTT,CASSESGKQAAAFF
TRBD2,.,TRBJ2-7,TRBV4-3,TGCGCCAGCAGCCAAGCTAGCGGGGGGGGGTACGAGCAGTACTTC,CASSQASGGGYEQYF
.,.,TRBJ1-2,TRBV19,TGTGCCAGTAGTATCTCCAACTATGGCTACACCTTC,CASSISNYGYTF
.,.,TRBJ2-1,TRBV28,TGTGCCAGCAGTCTCAGACTAGGAAGGCAGTTCTTC,CASSLRLGRQFF
.,few,TRBJ2-7,TRBV6-2/TRBV6-3,TGTGCCAGCAGCCGAACTAGGGCCGAGCAGTACTTC,CASSRTRAEQYF
.,.,TRBJ2-3,TRBV7-3,TGTGCCAGCAGCTTGGGCGGGACTACAGATACGCAGTATTTT,CASSLGGTTDTQYF
TRBD1,.,TRBJ1-1,TRBV5-6,TGTGCCAGCAGCCTAGGACAGGGGAGGGGTGAAGCTTTCTTT,CASSLGQGRGEAFF
TRBD2,.,TRBJ2-1,TRBV5-1,TGCGCCAGCAAGGGATCGGGGGGGTCTGGTCATGAGCAGTTCTTC,CASKGSGGSGHEQFF
TRBD1,.,TRBJ1-4,TRBV19,TGTGCCAGTAGGCCGACAGGGGGCGTTATTAATGAAAAACTGTTTTTT,CASRPTGGVINEKLFF
TRBD2,.,TRBJ2-7,TRBV5-1,TGCGCCAGCAGCTTACTCCCAGCGGGGGAATACGAGCAGTACTTC,CASSLLPAGEYEQYF
TRBD2,.,TRBJ2-7,TRBV7-2,TGTGCCAGCACCCGGACTAGCGGGGGGGCGGGCGAGCAGTACTTC,CASTRTSGGAGEQYF
.,.,TRBJ1-1,TRBV10-3,TGTGCCATCAGGGACAACTTGAACACTGAAGCTTTCTTT,CAIRDNLNTEAFF
TRBD1,few,TRBJ2-7,TRBV28,TGTGCCAGCAGTTTGTCCGGGACAGTCGGAAAATACGAGCAGTACTTC,CASSLSGTVGKYEQYF
.,few,TRBJ1-6,TRBV6-4,TGTGCCAGCAGTGCAGGGCCCAATAATTCACCCCTCCACTTT,CASSAGPNNSPLHF
.,.,TRBJ2-7,TRBV25-1,TGTGCCAGCAGTGGCCGAGCGCCCGGCTACGAGCAGTACTTC,CASSGRAPGYEQYF
.,.,TRBJ2-2,TRBV9,TGTGCCAGCAGCGTCCGGGGCTCGGGGGCCGGGGAGCTGTTTTTT,CASSVRGSGAGELFF
.,few,TRBJ2-1,TRBV9,TGTGCCAGCAGCGTAGATCACAGCTACAATGAGCAGTTCTTC,CASSVDHSYNEQFF
.,.,TRBJ2-7,TRBV27,TGTGCCAGCAGTTTAGCGCAGGGATACGAGCAGTACTTC,CASSLAQGYEQYF
TRBD2,.,TRBJ2-3,TRBV7-6,TGTGCCAGCAGCCCGCACCTAGCGGGAGGGCCATCAGATACGCAGTATTTT,CASSPHLAGGPSDTQYF
.,.,TRBJ2-5,TRBV5-1,TGCGCCAGCAGCGCAGGGCGGGAGACCCAGTACTTC,CASSAGRETQYF
.,.,TRBJ1-2,TRBV6-5,TGTGCCAGCAGTTACTCGGGCAGGGAACGTCGAGGCTACACCTTC,CASSYSGRERRGYTF
TRBD2,once,TRBJ2-1,TRBV9,TGTGCCAGCAGCGTAGGGGGGACTAGCGGCAATGAGCAGTTCTTC,CASSVGGTSGNEQFF
.,.,TRBJ1-1,TRBV5-6,TGTGCCAGCAGCTTCGGGGGGACTGAAGCTTTCTTT,CASSFGGTEAFF
.,once,TRBJ2-3,TRBV7-9,TGTGCCAGCAGCTTAGGATCTAGGATGCAAACAGATACGCAGTATTTT,CASSLGSRMQTDTQYF
.,.,TRBJ2-3,TRBV11-2,TGTGCCAGCAGCCTATCATTAAGCACAGATACGCAGTATTTT,CASSLSLSTDTQYF
.,.,TRBJ2-2,TRBV7-3,TGTGCCAGCAGCTCCGGACTGAACACCGGGGAGCTGTTTTTT,CASSSGLNTGELFF
TRBD1,.,TRBJ2-7,TRBV11-1,TGTGCCAGCAGCCCTAGGGACAGGGGGCTCGAGCAGTACTTC,CASSPRDRGLEQYF
.,once,TRBJ1-6,TRBV10-3,TGTGCCATCAGTGAATCTGGGGGCGATAATTCACCCCTCCACTTT,CAISESGGDNSPLHF
TRBD1,.,TRBJ2-7,TRBV7-9,TGTGCCACGGGACAGGGGGCCTACGAGCAGTACTTC,CATGQGAYEQYF
TRBD1,.,TRBJ2-1,TRBV5-4,TGTGCCAGCAGCCTTCCGGACAGGACCTACAATGAGCAGTTCTTC,CASSLPDRTYNEQFF
.,.,TRBJ1-2,TRBV6-5,TGTGCCAGCAGTTACGGGGCGGGGTTAGGCTACACCTTC,CASSYGAGLGYTF
.,.,TRBJ1-5,TRBV11-2,TGTGCCAGCAGCCTCCAGGGCGGTCAGCCCCAGCATTTT,CASSLQGGQPQHF
.,few,TRBJ1-6,TRBV5-1,TGCGCCAGCAGCTTGCGACAGACGAATTCACCCCTCCACTTT,CASSLRQTNSPLHF
.,few,TRBJ1-1,TRBV9,TGTGCCAGCAGCGTAGGGACAGTGAACACTGAAGCTTTCTTT,CASSVGTVNTEAFF
TRBD1,.,TRBJ1-4,TRBV24-1,TGTGCCACCAGTGATTTGGCCGGGACAGGGCAGCTTTTT,CATSDLAGTGQLF
.,.,TRBJ2-7,TRBV7-2,TGTGCCAGCAGCTTTGAGGGTAACTACGAGCAGTACTTC,CASSFEGNYEQYF
TRBD1,.,TRBJ2-3,TRBV15,TGTGCCACCAGCAGAAGGGGGACAGGGGCGGGAGATACGCAGTATTTT,CATSRRGTGAGDTQYF
TRBD2,.,TRBJ2-3,TRBV5-4,TGTGCCAGCAGCGTGGCGGGGGGCCGCACAGATACGCAGTATTTT,CASSVAGGRTDTQYF
.,.,TRBJ2-5,TRBV7-2,TGTGCCAGCAGCGTCTTAACAGGGATAGAGACCCAGTACTTC,CASSVLTGIETQYF
TRBD1,.,TRBJ2-3,TRBV10-3,TGTGCCATCAGTGAGTCGGGCGAGGGGGCCTGGCTCACAGATACGCAGTATTTT,CAISESGEGAWLTDTQYF
.,.,TRBJ1-5,TRBV19,TGTGCCAGTAGTATACAGAAATTCGCCGCGGATAGAGCCCAGCATTTT,CASSIQKFAADRAQHF
TRBD1,.,TRBJ1-6,TRBV2,TGTGCCAGCATCGTAGGACAGGGAAATTCACCCCTCCACTTT,CASIVGQGNSPLHF
.,few,TRBJ2-3,TRBV9,TGTGCCAGCAGCGTAGAGGTGGGCGGGGGCACAGATACGCAGTATTTT,CASSVEVGGGTDTQYF
.,.,TRBJ1-1,TRBV6-5,TGTGCCAGCAGTTACAGAGGGGGGGCCACTGAAGCTTTCTTT,CASSYRGGATEAFF
TRBD1,once,TRBJ1-6,TRBV4-2,TGTGCCAGCAGCCCAGAGCGGGGGGGACAGAATTCACCCCTCCACTTT,CASSPERGGQNSPLHF
.,few,TRBJ2-7,TRBV19,TGTGCCAGTAGTATATCACAGGGAGCCTACGAGCAGTACTTC,CASSISQGAYEQYF
.,.,TRBJ2-3,TRBV5-1,TGCGCCAGCAGCTTGGAGGCGGAACGCACAGATACGCAGTATTTT,CASSLEAERTDTQYF
TRBD2,.,TRBJ2-6,TRBV4-3,TGCGCCAGCAGCCACGGGGACTATAGGGCAAAGACTGGGGCCAACGTCCTGACTTTC,CASSHGDYRAKTGANVLTF
TRBD2,.,TRBJ2-7,TRBV3-1/TRBV3-2,TGTGCCAGCAGCCCTTTGGCGGGAGAGGTCGAGCAGTACTTC,CASSPLAGEVEQYF
.,.,TRBJ1-1,TRBV20-1,TGCAGTGCTTATCGGGGAACTGAAGCTTTCTTT,CSAYRGTEAFF
TRBD1,.,TRBJ1-4,TRBV10-3,TGTGCCATCAGCAGGGGGAATAATGAAAAACTGTTTTTT,CAISRGNNEKLFF
.,.,TRBJ2-5,TRBV24-1,TGTGCCACCAGTGATTCAAGACAGGACCAAGAGACCCAGTACTTC,CATSDSRQDQETQYF